This T cell receptor (beta chain) was observed in a study of blood T cells in healthy people across ages (dated by TCRdb to 2013 to 2016). Context from the whole study: In model experiments, template switching captured roughly one uniquely barcoded TCR beta cDNA molecule for every two T cells. Age-related changes in TCR beta repertoire diversity were measured in the study by deep sequencing normalized with unique cDNA molecular identifiers. Four age groups were formed from the donors: young (average about 15 years), middle-aged (approximately 42), aged (about 62) and long-lived (more than 75). Donors of different ages were randomly distributed across sequencing lanes to avoid experimental bias. Two additional independent replicas of 1 million unique cDNA reads from the same blood draw were analyzed for two donors (one aged 18 to 30 and one aged 80 or older).

In the case of this clonotype: The antigen it binds to is not known. No quality values exist for individual bases; no much larger clone is one base distant.

The library was made by 5' RACE. TCRdb lists the instrument as Illumina HiSeq 2500. The second PCR ran for roughly 7 to 12 cycles and used a J-beta primer mix along with a sample-barcoded 5' primer. A template-switch 5' adaptor carrying 12 random nucleotides introduced a unique molecular identifier onto each TCR beta cDNA molecule. Each sample yielded at least 3 million CDR3-containing paired-end reads. The Mint cDNA synthesis kit, primed by a TRBC-specific oligonucleotide, was used to synthesize first-strand cDNA from all RNA. Following uracil-DNA glycosylase treatment, a first 18-cycle PCR with universal primers M1SS and BC2_uni_R was performed on all cDNA. Per the authors' processing: For normalization, 1 million high-quality reads, each with a distinct molecular identifier, were randomly selected from each sample. Reads with shared molecular identifiers were discarded instead of being binned into consensus sequences. MiTCR, with a Q25 quality threshold and the strictest error-elimination algorithm, was used for CDR3 identification, clonotype clustering and error correction. Lower-bound total TCR beta diversity was estimated with a nonparametric unseen species model using Euler transformation. The raw public data were reprocessed by TCRdb itself: fastp quality trimming at Q25, MiXCR clonotype calling, in-frame beta chains only. Rows are unified per CDR3 protein, each entry keeping the most common DNA and genes. These V and J calls rely on TCRdb rather than the paper's analysis. The sample table lists about 1,400,000 distinct CDR3 sequences, approximately 59% of them with a count of one. Together, the top ten hold approximately 7% of the sample.

The approximately 39 donors, aged about 6 to 100 years, were systemically healthy Caucasian individuals from Russia. Each donor gave 8 to 10 milliliters of peripheral blood, collected into EDTA-treated Vacutainer tubes. Ficoll-Paque density-gradient centrifugation was used to isolate PBMCs, with at least 6.5 million obtained per sample. Total RNA, at least 6 micrograms per sample, was extracted from PBMCs with Trizol reagent. Naive CD45RAhigh/CD27high T cell percentages were measured by flow cytometry on a PBMC aliquot from every donor. Trimming removed 4 bases from V and 5 bases from J; the gene matches leave 7 bases unexplained. CDR1 and CDR2, per the germline V gene (reference sequence), are SEHNR and FQNEAQ. Spanning cysteine to phenylalanine, the CDR3 consists of 14 amino acids. Just the 42-base CDR3 DNA is kept, in frame starting at base 1. Here is what the overall study found, with its caveats: Observed TCR beta diversity per million T cells fell roughly linearly with age, and a significant reduction was already apparent by age roughly 40. Compared with the aged group, the long-lived group had more naive CD4+ T cells, fewer expanded clones and increased TCR diversity, a pattern suggesting age selection. A strong correlation was found between observed TCR beta diversity and the percentage of naive T cells measured by flow cytometry. Because profiling used bulk unsorted PBMCs, naive and antigen-experienced compartments could not be compared conclusively. Estimates of total diversity based on one million sequenced T cells were regarded as lower bounds and as underestimates. Donor CMV infection status was unknown, potentially confounding age-related changes in expanded clonotypes.

The rearrangement joined TRBV7-9 to TRBJ2-7, and 8 junction bases match TRBD1. This sequence was found in a man in his late teens or twenties in good health. Material: blood. The sequenced DNA is TGTGCCAGCAGCTCCCAGGACAGGGCAAACGAGCAGTACTTC. Translated, it reads CASSSQDRANEQYF.